The clone carrying this T cell receptor beta chain was seen a handful of times. Its antigen is unidentified. This entry belongs to a study of T cell responses to AZD1222 COVID-19 vaccine. The study's findings and limits: All repertoire sampling was performed exclusively after the peak T cell response.

The table came from immunoSEQ multiplex PCR; TCRdb's copy has only in-frame clones and leaves some out. Of 140,000 or so clones listed, approximately 90% were seen once; the top ten hold more than 3%. The CDR3 runs 13 residues. The germline V gene encodes CDR1 LGHDT and CDR2 YNNKEL (reference sequence). V lost 1 base to trimming and J lost 9 bases, with 10 bases between them. Investigators merged groups given second doses at roughly 4 or roughly 12 weeks. Sequencing used peripheral blood, obtained 28 days after the second AZD1222 dose. This sequence originates from an adult who received the AZD1222 COVID-19 vaccine. The V gene is TRBV3-1 (or the pseudogene TRBV3-2), the J gene TRBJ1-5; D unclear. Here the CDR3 reads CASSQATARPQHF. CDR3 nucleotide sequence: TGTGCCAGCAGCCAAGCTACGGCTCGGCCCCAGCATTTT.